Presented here are 6 T cell receptor beta chains from one specimen sequenced in a study of cytomegalovirus exposure and HLA in healthy donors (TCRdb year 2017). The library was produced with the immunoSEQ multiplex PCR assay. For the multiplex PCR, a mixture combining 60 forward primers for TCR Vbeta segments and 13 reverse primers for TCR Jbeta segments was used. What TCRdb holds here is the immuneACCESS table cut down to in-frame rearrangements. Part of the clones is not present; checked against another copy, under half of the missing clones reflect an unresolved V gene, and the others are unexplained. This sample is represented by under 200,000 clones; around four fifths of them were singletons. The ten top clones hold about 1.3% of the sample. The material sequenced was PBMCs. These receptors all stem from a young man in good health and CMV-seronegative.

The gene calls are TRBV18 and TRBJ2-7; 9 bases match TRBD1. This CDR3 has 13 amino acids. Germline CDR1 and CDR2: KGHSH and LQKENI. J lost 3 bases, V lost 6 bases, and 3 bases had no gene match. The CDR3 coding sequence is TGTGCCAGCTCGTCGACAGGGGGCTACGAGCAGTACTTC. Protein product: CASSSTGGYEQYF. The full variable domain, in which reference TRBV18 and TRBJ2-7 provide the parts outside the CDR3, is NAGVMQNPRHLVRRRGQEARLRCSPMKGHSHVYWYRQLPEEGLKFMVYLQKENIIDESGMPKERFSAEFPKEGPSILRIQQVVRGDSAAYFCASSSTGGYEQYFGPGTRLTVT.

This sequence joins TRBV7-8 and TRBJ2-5, with D possibly TRBD1 on 5 matching bases. CDR1 and CDR2 (germline): SGHVS, FQNEAQ. Deletions cut 4 bases from V and 3 bases from J, with 15 bases between. CDR3 length equals 15 residues. CDR3 amino acids: CASSSIRQLEETQYF. CDR3 in DNA: TGTGCCAGCAGCTCCATCAGACAGTTGGAAGAGACCCAGTACTTC. The complete variable domain, with remaining parts taken from reference TRBV7-8 and TRBJ2-5, reads GAGVSQSPRYKVAKRGQDVALRCDPISGHVSLFWYQQALGQGPEFLTYFQNEAQLDKSGLPSDRFFAERPEGSVSTLKIQRTQQEDSAVYLCASSSIRQLEETQYFGPGTRLLVL.

This clone was counted between two and nine times. This chain links TRBV28 with TRBJ2-1, with 7 bases aligning to TRBD1. Unmatched junction bases numbered 9, after V lost 10 bases and J lost 6 bases. The CDR3 sequence is 13 residues long. Germline V gives CDR1 MDHEN, CDR2 SYDVKM. The CDR3 here is CATIGAGGNEQFF. The CDR3, as DNA: TGTGCCACAATCGGGGCAGGGGGCAATGAGCAGTTCTTC.

The chain recombines TRBV6-5 with TRBJ2-7; TRBD1 agrees at 8 bases. The CDR3 consists of 15 residues. Germline V gene lookup returns CDR1 MNHEY and CDR2 SVGAGI. V was clipped by 3 bases and J by 3 bases; unmatched bases: 7. The CDR3 DNA is TGTGCCAGCAGTTATCCGGGACAGGATTACTACGAGCAGTACTTC. Protein product: CASSYPGQDYYEQYF.

The chain employs TRBV5-8 and TRBJ1-4; D not resolved. The CDR3 consists of 12 residues. Germline CDR1 is SGHTS and CDR2 is YDEGEE. V was clipped by 2 bases and J by 12 bases, with 11 bases between them. This CDR3 is CASSFYYGELFF. The CDR3 nucleotides are TGTGCCAGCAGCTTTTACTATGGAGAACTGTTTTTT. The variable domain in full, completed from reference TRBV5-8 and TRBJ1-4, reads EAGVTQSPTHLIKTRGQQATLRCSPISGHTSVYWYQQALGLGLQFLLWYDEGEERNRGNFPPRFSGRQFPNYSSELNVNALELEDSALYLCASSFYYGELFFGSGTQLSVL.

There are a few counts of this clone. This chain uses TRBV5-4 with TRBJ2-1; 8 nucleotides agree with TRBD2. The CDR3 has 17 residues. CDR1 is SGHNT, CDR2 YYREEE, per germline (reference sequence). J gave up 0 bases and V 1 base, and 6 bases lay outside the gene matches. The CDR3 DNA reads TGTGCCAGCAGCTTGAAAGTCAGCGGGGGCTCCTACAATGAGCAGTTCTTC. It encodes CASSLKVSGGSYNEQFF.